These T cell receptor beta chains were read from a single sample in a study of T-cell memory formation after mild COVID-19. TCRdb analysed the 5' RACE reads with MiXCR anew, one entry per CDR3 protein. The repertoire holds 400,000 or so distinct CDR3 sequences, with around 20% as singletons. The sequenced material came from PBMCs or a T cell subset sorted from them (not recorded which). The receptors were gathered from an adult woman who had mild COVID-19 (a few samples of this study predate the infection). Cell type and time point are not known. Each CDR3 is given with its conserved first and last residue. D genes are given only for firm matches. Where a row states a size, it is once, few, many or the class of an expanded clone; other rows omit it.

d_call,v_call,clone_size,j_call,cdr3_nt,cdr3_aa
.,TRBV27,.,TRBJ2-7,TGTGCCAGCAGTTTATCCGCTTATTCCCCCTACGAGCAGTACTTC,CASSLSAYSPYEQYF
.,TRBV5-6,few,TRBJ2-7,TGTGCCAGCAGCTTGGATTCGACGAGGGAATACGAGCAGTACTTC,CASSLDSTREYEQYF
.,TRBV27,.,TRBJ1-1,TGTGCCAGCAGTTTCCAGCCCGGGGTCAGCGCTGAAGCTTTCTTT,CASSFQPGVSAEAFF
.,TRBV7-8,few,TRBJ2-5,TGTGCCAGCAGCCCTACGCATGCACAGAGGGGGTTGAAAGAGACCCAGTACTTC,CASSPTHAQRGLKETQYF
TRBD1,TRBV5-5,few,TRBJ2-1,TGTGCCAGCAGCTTGGGAGGGGGCTACTCCCCCCTCTACAATGAGCAGTTCTTC,CASSLGGGYSPLYNEQFF
TRBD2,TRBV2,many,TRBJ2-3,TGTGCCAGCGGTAGACCGGCGGGGGGCACAGATACGCAGTATTTT,CASGRPAGGTDTQYF
TRBD2,TRBV13,.,TRBJ2-7,TGTGCCAGCAGCTTGACTAGCGGGAGGGCCCGGGAAACGTACGAGCAGTACTTC,CASSLTSGRARETYEQYF
.,TRBV30,.,TRBJ2-7,TGTGCCTGGAGTGATAGTACAGGTGGATTCTACGAGCAGTACTTC,CAWSDSTGGFYEQYF
.,TRBV7-2,.,TRBJ2-7,TGTGCCAGCAGCTTAGCGCTAGGTCTGGACAGAGCCTACGAGCAGTACTTC,CASSLALGLDRAYEQYF
.,TRBV3-1,few,TRBJ1-1,TGTGCCAGCAGCCCTATTTTCGGGACACGGAACACTGAAGCTTTCTTT,CASSPIFGTRNTEAFF
.,TRBV19,.,TRBJ1-1,TGTGCCAGTAGTATAGGGTCTGGCACCTACATGAACACTGAAGCTTTCTTT,CASSIGSGTYMNTEAFF
TRBD2,TRBV12-3/TRBV12-4,few,TRBJ2-3,TGTGCCAGCAGGGGGAGAAGGGGAGCGGGAGACCCCCTGGAAGATACGCAGTATTTT,CASRGRRGAGDPLEDTQYF
.,TRBV19,.,TRBJ1-5,TGTGCCAGTAGGGCAGGGGTGGCGAGCAATCAGCCCCAGCATTTT,CASRAGVASNQPQHF
.,TRBV20-1,.,TRBJ2-7,TGCAGTGCTACCCGAGGCGGAAGCACCTACGAGCAGTACTTC,CSATRGGSTYEQYF
.,TRBV12-3/TRBV12-4,once,TRBJ2-3,TGTGCCAGCAGCGTGTATGGGGACCGGTGGGATACGCAGTATTTT,CASSVYGDRWDTQYF
TRBD1,TRBV20-1,few,TRBJ2-7,TGCAGTGCTAGAGTGGCAGGGGGACCCTACGAGCAGTACTTC,CSARVAGGPYEQYF
.,TRBV6-5,few,TRBJ2-7,TGTGCCAGCAGGTCGACAGGAGGATACGAGCAGTACTTC,CASRSTGGYEQYF
.,TRBV20-1,.,TRBJ1-2,TGCAGTGCTAGAGATAGGAGCAGTTATGGCTACACCTTC,CSARDRSSYGYTF
.,TRBV4-1,.,TRBJ1-2,TGCGCCAGCAGCCAAGCTGCCAGATCCTTCGTGGAGTTCGATGGCTACACCTTC,CASSQAARSFVEFDGYTF
.,TRBV5-1,few,TRBJ1-2,TGCGCCAGCAGCGGGGACGGCTATGGCTACACCTTC,CASSGDGYGYTF